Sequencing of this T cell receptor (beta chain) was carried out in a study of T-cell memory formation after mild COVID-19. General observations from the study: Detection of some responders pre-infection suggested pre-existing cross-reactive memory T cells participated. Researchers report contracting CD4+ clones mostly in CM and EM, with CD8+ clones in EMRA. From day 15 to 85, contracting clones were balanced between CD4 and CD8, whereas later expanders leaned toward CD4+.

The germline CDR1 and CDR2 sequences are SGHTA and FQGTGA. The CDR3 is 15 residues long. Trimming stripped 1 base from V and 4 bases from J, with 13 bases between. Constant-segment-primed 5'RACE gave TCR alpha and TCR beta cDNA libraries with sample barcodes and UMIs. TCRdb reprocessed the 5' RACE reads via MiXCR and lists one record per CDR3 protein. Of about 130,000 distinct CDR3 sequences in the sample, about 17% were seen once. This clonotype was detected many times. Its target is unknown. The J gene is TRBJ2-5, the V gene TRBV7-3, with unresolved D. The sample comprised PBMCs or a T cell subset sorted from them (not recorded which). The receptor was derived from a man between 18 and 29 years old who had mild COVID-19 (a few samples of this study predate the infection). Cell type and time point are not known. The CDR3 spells CASSLIGLDGETQYF. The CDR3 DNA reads TGTGCCAGCAGCTTAATAGGGCTGGATGGAGAGACCCAGTACTTC.